This T cell receptor (beta chain) was obtained from a study of T cell responses to AZD1222 COVID-19 vaccine (dated by TCRdb to 2020 to 2022). Notes on the research overall: AZD1222 recipients with second doses at about 4 weeks or about 12 weeks were pooled, because spike-specific TCR depth and breadth did not differ between schedules. A total of more than 230 trial participants underwent TCR sequencing, of whom roughly 210 received two doses of AZD1222 and approximately 25 received two doses of the MenACWY control vaccine. Trial participants were enrolled by age into 18-55, 56-69 and 70-plus year subgroups, with roughly 150, 30 and 60 TCR-sequenced participants respectively. Study-wide conclusions, independent of this receptor: Most participants were white British and females outnumbered males, and the authors suggested that clonal diversity may have been underestimated. After two AZD1222 doses, spike-specific TCR breadth and depth were significantly higher than at day 0 and than in MenACWY recipients. In the small 56-69-year group, the increase in depth fell short of significance, most likely because of low power. CD4 TCRs associated with the vaccine covered the entire spike protein, and the dominant responses were in regions 160-218 and 743-854. Conclusions about previously exposed vaccinees are limited, since just a handful of AZD1222 recipients were seropositive for SARS-CoV-2 at baseline. No day 14 peak-response samples were available, so repertoires were characterized only after the peak T cell response. Epitopes outside the regions mutated in the B.1.351 and B.1.1.7 variants were reportedly recognized by nearly half of the unique spike-specific TCRs.

This clone was observed a single time. No cognate antigen has been identified for it. No per-base quality is available; no much larger clone lies one base away. The time point label, read with the paper, signifies: baseline before first vaccination. The vaccinee samples were drawn from two UK trials, COV001 and COV002, one of which was a single-blind randomized controlled phase 2/3 trial testing AZD1222 (ChAdOx1 nCoV-19) in healthy adults. Trial participant PBMC samples were collected at day 0 and day 28 after the second dose for TCRbeta chain sequencing. The CDR3 regions of human TCRbeta chains were analyzed by immunosequencing. As for the original processing: Repertoire TCRs were checked for matches against a reference library of SARS-CoV-2-specific TCRs that had been generated using the MIRA antigen-specificity platform. Breadth meant the fraction of unique TCRs that were SARS-CoV-2-associated, whereas depth meant the fraction of total T cells that were SARS-CoV-2-associated. Using the MIRA data, every spike-specific TCR was mapped to the spike region that the TCR reacted to and assigned to either a CD4 or a CD8 class. Log10-transformed breadth and depth values were compared by one-way ANOVA with Sidak's multiple comparisons tests. TCRdb stores this immuneACCESS table with in-frame sequences only. Part of the clones is absent; in the studies checked, under half of the shortfall reflects unresolved V genes, and no reason is known for the rest. The V and J calls and clone size were taken over from that table, and D and trimming were inferred from the DNA. This sample holds some 150,000 clones; about 91% were observed only once. The top ten hold approximately 3.7% of the sample.

CDR3 length: 15 amino acids, cysteine to phenylalanine. Kept here is only the CDR3 DNA, which spans 45 bases and is read in frame from base 1. CDR1 and CDR2, per the germline V gene, are SGHTA and FQGNSA. V is shortened by 5 bases, J by 3 bases, and the region joining them spans 13 bases. This TCR derives from an adult in good health. The rearranged segments are TRBV7-2 and TRBJ2-2; tentative D gene TRBD2, with 5 bases matching. Material: peripheral blood, obtained on day 0 of AZD1222 vaccination. The CDR3 reads CASSPRGMHTGELFF. The DNA reads TGTGCCAGCAGCCCAAGAGGGATGCACACCGGGGAGCTGTTTTTT.